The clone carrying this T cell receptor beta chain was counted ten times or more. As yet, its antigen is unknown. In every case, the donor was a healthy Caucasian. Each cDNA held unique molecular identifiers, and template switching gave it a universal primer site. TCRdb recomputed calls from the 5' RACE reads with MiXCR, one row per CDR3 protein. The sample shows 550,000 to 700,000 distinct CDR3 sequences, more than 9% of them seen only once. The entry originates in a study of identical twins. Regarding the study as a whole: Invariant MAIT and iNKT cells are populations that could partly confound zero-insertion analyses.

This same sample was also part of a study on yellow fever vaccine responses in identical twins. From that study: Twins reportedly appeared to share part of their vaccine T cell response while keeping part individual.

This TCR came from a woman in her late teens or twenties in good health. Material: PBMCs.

CDR3 protein: CASSLSLSGQGAFGDYNEQFF. CDR3 coding DNA: TGTGCCAGCAGTTTATCGCTATCGGGACAGGGAGCTTTTGGGGACTACAATGAGCAGTTCTTC. The chain combines TRBV28 with TRBJ2-1; 9 bases map to TRBD1. The length of the CDR3 is 21 residues. V shed 1 base and J 3 bases; nucleotides not matched to a gene: 19. Germline assignment: CDR1 MDHEN and CDR2 SYDVKM. Looking up the rest from reference TRBV28 and TRBJ2-1 gives the full variable domain: DVKVTQSSRYLVKRTGEKVFLECVQDMDHENMFWYRQDPGLGLRLIYFSYDVKMKEKGDIPEGYSVSREKKERFSLILESASTNQTSMYLCASSLSLSGQGAFGDYNEQFFGPGTRLTVL.